This T cell receptor beta chain was identified in a study of T cells in localized non-small cell lung cancer. General study results and limits: A denser population of T cells in blood accompanied longer overall survival. When the top 100 tumor clones were examined, a median about 60 of them also appeared in the adjacent lung, which was paired and uninvolved. Adjacent uninvolved lung had the highest clonality, suggesting focused antigen responses. A single tumor region was sequenced, leaving heterogeneity possible.

Sequencing used immunoSEQ multiplex PCR; TCRdb keeps in-frame clones, though not all of them. Of fewer than 40,000 clones listed, around 86% were seen once; the top ten hold approximately 3.8%. In this sample, this clone turned up a few times. The antigen is undetermined. Germline V gene sequence: CDR1 SGHRS, CDR2 YFSETQ. V lost 4 bases to trimming and J lost 2 bases, with 15 bases between them. This CDR3 region has 15 residues. The sequencing here drew on peripheral blood, taken before any cancer treatment. The source is a male donor aged 60 or older with stage III lung adenocarcinoma. The chain is built from TRBV5-1 and TRBJ1-2; D is uncertain. CDR3 DNA sequence: TGCGCCAGCAGCCCTGGGCCCTCTAGCAACTATGGCTACACCTTC. Translating gives CASSPGPSSNYGYTF.